Below, 14 T cell receptor beta chains from the same sample are listed, as sequenced in a study of blood T cell repertoires in COVID-19. Sequencing used immunoSEQ multiplex PCR; TCRdb keeps in-frame clones, though not all of them. The sample records 300,000 or so clones, roughly 80% being singletons. Sample: peripheral blood. All receptors derive from a woman in her fifties or sixties with active or convalescent COVID-19.

The chain carries TRBV27 and TRBJ1-5; the match to TRBD1 covers 8 bases. Per germline, CDR1 MNHEY and CDR2 SMNVEV (reference sequence). The ends lost 2 bases at V and 1 base at J; junction bases unmatched: 1. The CDR3 length is 15 residues. CDR3 in DNA: TGTGCCAGCAGTTTACGACAGGGGAGCAATCAGCCCCAGCATTTT. Its translation: CASSLRQGSNQPQHF.

V usage is TRBV12-3 or TRBV12-4 and J usage is TRBJ2-7, with a tentative D call TRBD1 (5 bases). Trimming shortened V by 6 bases and J by 5 bases, and 14 bases separated the two germline ends. CDR3 length: 13 amino acids. The CDR3 region is CASRLDSRNEQYF. The CDR3 DNA is TGTGCCAGCAGGCTAGACAGCCGCAACGAGCAGTACTTC.

The chain has TRBV27 and TRBJ2-2, with TRBD1 as a possible D gene (5 bases). V lost 4 bases and J lost 0, with 18 bases in between. In germline, CDR1 is MNHEY, CDR2 SMNVEV (reference sequence). There are 18 residues in the CDR3. The CDR3 loop reads CASSSHRGRVSNTGELFF. As DNA, the CDR3 is TGTGCCAGCAGTTCCCATCGAGGCAGGGTCTCGAACACCGGGGAGCTGTTTTTT.

This clone was seen just once. V gene TRBV5-1 combines with J gene TRBJ1-1; 7 bases fit TRBD1. CDR3 length equals 14 residues. V shed 0 bases, J shed 3 bases, and the junction held 2 bases outside the gene matches. Looked up from germline, CDR1 is SGHRS and CDR2 is YFSETQ. The CDR3 DNA sequence: TGCGCCAGCAGCTTGGGCGGGACAGACACTGAAGCTTTCTTT. Its protein is CASSLGGTDTEAFF.

V is TRBV19 and J is TRBJ2-3; 14 nucleotides match TRBD2. The CDR3 is 18 amino acids. Trimming took 4 bases from V and 0 from J; bases not matched to a gene: 6. Germline CDR1 and CDR2: LNHDA and SQIVND (reference sequence). The CDR3 is CASSTGLAGDTSTDTQYF. CDR3 nucleotide sequence: TGTGCCAGTAGTACGGGACTAGCGGGAGACACTAGCACAGATACGCAGTATTTT.

The V and J genes are TRBV6-5 and TRBJ1-2, with D unclear. Germline assignment: CDR1 MNHEY and CDR2 SVGAGI. This CDR3 is built from 11 residues. Trimming cost V 6 bases and J 5 bases, with 7 bases left between them. The CDR3 is CASRSGYGYTF. The CDR3 DNA is TGTGCCAGCAGATCGGGGTATGGCTACACCTTC.

A single count supports this clone. The chain uses TRBV6-5 and TRBJ2-7, with a tentative D call TRBD2 (5 bases). Germline assignment: CDR1 MNHEY and CDR2 SVGAGI. The CDR3 length is 14 residues. V dropped 1 base and J dropped 3 bases, with 10 bases sitting between them. The CDR3 DNA reads as TGTGCCAGCAGTTACTTCGGGGATAACTACGAGCAGTACTTC. Translation: CASSYFGDNYEQYF.

The table lists this clone with a count of one. V is TRBV5-1 and J is TRBJ2-7; TRBD1 agrees at 9 bases. The CDR3 is 15 residues long. With 3 bases clipped from V and 3 bases from J, the junction kept 7 bases outside the gene matches. Germline V CDR1 and CDR2: SGHRS, YFSETQ. The CDR3 reads CASSWGGTGNYEQYF. CDR3 DNA: TGCGCCAGCAGCTGGGGTGGGACAGGGAACTACGAGCAGTACTTC.

This chain links TRBV18 with TRBJ2-7; D ambiguous. The V end lost 6 bases, the J end lost 0 bases, and 9 bases lay between the germline ends. CDR3 length: 13 residues. CDR1 and CDR2 (germline): KGHSH, LQKENI. CDR3 in amino acids: CASSARSSYEQYF. The CDR3 DNA is TGTGCCAGCTCCGCAAGGAGCTCCTACGAGCAGTACTTC. Using reference TRBV18 and TRBJ2-7 for the parts outside the CDR3, the full variable domain is NAGVMQNPRHLVRRRGQEARLRCSPMKGHSHVYWYRQLPEEGLKFMVYLQKENIIDESGMPKERFSAEFPKEGPSILRIQQVVRGDSAAYFCASSARSSYEQYFGPGTRLTVT.

This clone was seen a handful of times. The V gene is TRBV7-2, the J gene TRBJ2-7; 10 bases agree with TRBD2. This CDR3 comprises 15 residues. The germline V gene encodes CDR1 SGHTA and CDR2 FQGNSA. Unmatched junction bases numbered 4, after V lost 1 base and J lost 4 bases. The CDR3 DNA follows: TGTGCCAGCAGCTTAGTGTCTAGCGGGAGTTACGAGCAGTACTTC. Encoded protein: CASSLVSSGSYEQYF.

The V call is TRBV6-5, the J call TRBJ1-2; possibly TRBD1 for D (6 bases). The CDR3 extends over 13 amino acids. Germline V gene sequence: CDR1 MNHEY, CDR2 SVGAGI. Trimming left V 5 bases short and J 5 bases short, with 12 bases between. CDR3 bases: TGTGCCAGCAGTCCCCTAGGGGGTTATGGCTACACCTTC. Amino acids: CASSPLGGYGYTF.

V and J are TRBV7-9 and TRBJ1-1, with unresolved D. Trimming shortened V by 5 bases and J by 8 bases, and 6 bases separated the two germline ends. Germline lookup yields CDR1 SEHNR and CDR2 FQNEAQ (reference sequence). The CDR3 is made up of 10 amino acids. The CDR3 reads CASSRREAFF. In nucleotides, the CDR3 is TGTGCCAGCAGCCGTAGAGAAGCTTTCTTT. The whole variable domain, filled in from reference TRBV7-9 and TRBJ1-1, reads DTGVSQNPRHKITKRGQNVTFRCDPISEHNRLYWYRQTLGQGPEFLTYFQNEAQLEKSRLLSDRFSAERPKGSFSTLEIQRTEQGDSAMYLCASSRREAFFGQGTRLTVV.

This rearrangement joins TRBV9 to TRBJ2-1; D uncertain. The V gene lost 1 base and the J gene lost 8 bases, with 4 bases spanning the gap. Germline V gene data show CDR1 as SGDLS and CDR2 as YYNGEE. This CDR3 is 11 amino acids long. DNA of the CDR3: TGTGCCAGCAGCGTACAGGATGAGCAGTTCTTC. Amino acids: CASSVQDEQFF.

V usage is TRBV7-9 and J usage is TRBJ2-2, with D unclear. The V and J ends lost 5 bases and 4 bases respectively, with 11 bases between them. Germline V gives CDR1 SEHNR, CDR2 FQNEAQ (reference sequence). CDR3 length equals 14 residues. The CDR3 protein is CASSPRGRTGELFF. CDR3 coding DNA: TGTGCCAGCAGCCCACGAGGTCGCACCGGGGAGCTGTTTTTT.